This TCR beta chain derives from a study of graft-versus-host responses after intestinal transplantation. Background on the study: Transplants were multivisceral, liver-intestinal, or isolated intestinal. Induction with anti-thymocyte globulin, then tacrolimus and steroids for roughly 3 years, was given to all recipients.

Points from the study as a whole: Recipient marrow held GvH clones, some first seen in ileum or blood.

As to this clone: Its cognate antigen is unknown.

The method was immunoSEQ multiplex PCR; TCRdb's version includes in-frame clones alone and lacks a portion of them. The sample records approximately 78,000 clones, around 86% being singletons. The CDR3 consists of 14 residues. Germline-derived CDR1 and CDR2 are MDHEN and SYDVKM. Trimming removed 6 bases at V and 4 bases at J, with 15 bases between. This receptor was identified in a human donor who was the organ donor for an intestinal transplant. This material consisted of unstimulated CD8+ T cells sorted from spleen or lymph node cells, taken before transplant. This chain uses TRBV28 with TRBJ2-5, with D maybe TRBD2 (5 bases). The CDR3 nucleotides are TGTGCCAGCAGCGTAACTAGACTGTTAGAGACCCAGTACTTC. Protein: CASSVTRLLETQYF.